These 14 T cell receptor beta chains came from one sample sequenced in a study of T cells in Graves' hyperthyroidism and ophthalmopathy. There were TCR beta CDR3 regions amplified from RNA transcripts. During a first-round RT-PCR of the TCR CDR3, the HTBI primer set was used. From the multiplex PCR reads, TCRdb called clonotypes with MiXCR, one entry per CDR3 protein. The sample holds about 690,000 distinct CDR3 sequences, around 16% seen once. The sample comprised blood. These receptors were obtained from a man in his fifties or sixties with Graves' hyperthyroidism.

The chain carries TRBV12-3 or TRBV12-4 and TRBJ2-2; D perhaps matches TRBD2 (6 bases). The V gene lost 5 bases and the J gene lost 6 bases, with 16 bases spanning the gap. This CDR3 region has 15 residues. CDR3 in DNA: TGTGCCAGCAGTCCCGGAGGGGCTATCGCCGGGGAGCTGTTTTTT. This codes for CASSPGGAIAGELFF.

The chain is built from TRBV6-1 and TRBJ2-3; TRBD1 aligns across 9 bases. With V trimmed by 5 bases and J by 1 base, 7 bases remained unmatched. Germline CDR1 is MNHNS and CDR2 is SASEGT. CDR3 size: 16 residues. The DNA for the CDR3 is TGTGCCAGCAGTATGCGGGACAGGGCGGGCACAGATACGCAGTATTTT. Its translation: CASSMRDRAGTDTQYF.

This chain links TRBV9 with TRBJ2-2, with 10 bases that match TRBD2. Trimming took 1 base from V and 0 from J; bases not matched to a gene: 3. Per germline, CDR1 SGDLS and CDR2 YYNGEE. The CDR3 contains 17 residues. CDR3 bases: TGTGCCAGCAGCGTACCTAGCGGGGGAGCGAACACCGGGGAGCTGTTTTTT. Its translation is CASSVPSGGANTGELFF. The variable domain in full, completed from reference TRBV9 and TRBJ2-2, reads DSGVTQTPKHLITATGQRVTLRCSPRSGDLSVYWYQQSLDQGLQFLIQYYNGEERAKGNILERFSAQQFPDLHSELNLSSLELGDSALYFCASSVPSGGANTGELFFGEGSRLTVL.

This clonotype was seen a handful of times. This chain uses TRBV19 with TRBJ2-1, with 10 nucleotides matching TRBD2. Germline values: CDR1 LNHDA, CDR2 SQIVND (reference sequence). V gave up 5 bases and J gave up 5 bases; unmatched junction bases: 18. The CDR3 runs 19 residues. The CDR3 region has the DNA TGTGCCAGTAGTCCGACAGTAGGACTAGCGGAGTGGGGCAACAATGAGCAGTTCTTC. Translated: CASSPTVGLAEWGNNEQFF.

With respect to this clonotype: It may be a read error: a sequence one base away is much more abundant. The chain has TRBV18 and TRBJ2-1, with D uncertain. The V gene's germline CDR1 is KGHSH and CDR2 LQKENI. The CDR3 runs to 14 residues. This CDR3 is CAISLYYNGDEQFF. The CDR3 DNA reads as TGTGCCATCTCACTCTACTACAATGGGGATGAGCAGTTCTTC.

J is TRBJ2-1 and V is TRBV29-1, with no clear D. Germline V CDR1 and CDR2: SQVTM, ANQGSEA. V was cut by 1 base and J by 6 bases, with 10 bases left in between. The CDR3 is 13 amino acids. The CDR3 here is CSVEVGSSNEQFF. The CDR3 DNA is TGCAGCGTTGAAGTGGGCTCATCCAATGAGCAGTTCTTC.

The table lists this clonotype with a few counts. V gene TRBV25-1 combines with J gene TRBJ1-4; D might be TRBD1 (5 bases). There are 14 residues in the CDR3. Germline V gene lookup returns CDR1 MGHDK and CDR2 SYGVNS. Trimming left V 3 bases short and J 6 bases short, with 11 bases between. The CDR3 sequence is CASSDPGHYEKLFF. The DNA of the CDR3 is TGTGCCAGCAGTGACCCTGGACATTATGAAAAACTGTTTTTT.

The CDR3 nucleotides are TGTGCCAGCAGCCTGGGACTAGCGACGGAGACCCAGTACTTC. This encodes CASSLGLATETQYF. This chain connects TRBV12-3 or TRBV12-4 to TRBJ2-5, with 10 nucleotides matching TRBD2. This CDR3 is built from 14 residues. Losses at the gene ends were 6 bases for V and 5 bases for J; bases not matched to a gene: 6.

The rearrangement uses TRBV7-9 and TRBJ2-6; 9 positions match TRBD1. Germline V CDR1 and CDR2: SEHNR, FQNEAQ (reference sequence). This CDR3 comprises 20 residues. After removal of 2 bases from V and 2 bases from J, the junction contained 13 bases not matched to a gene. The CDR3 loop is CASSLFPGTGSIPGANVLTF. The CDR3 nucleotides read TGTGCCAGCAGCTTATTCCCTGGGACAGGGTCTATACCTGGGGCCAACGTCCTGACTTTC.

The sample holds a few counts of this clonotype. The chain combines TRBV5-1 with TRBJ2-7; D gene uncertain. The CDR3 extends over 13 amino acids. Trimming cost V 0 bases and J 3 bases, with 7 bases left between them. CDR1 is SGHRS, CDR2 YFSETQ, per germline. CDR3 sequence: CASSLGDNYEQYF. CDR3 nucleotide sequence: TGCGCCAGCAGCTTGGGAGACAACTACGAGCAGTACTTC. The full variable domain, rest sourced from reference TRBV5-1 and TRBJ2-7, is KAGVTQTPRYLIKTRGQQVTLSCSPISGHRSVSWYQQTPGQGLQFLFEYFSETQRNKGNFPGRFSGRQFSNSRSEMNVSTLELGDSALYLCASSLGDNYEQYFGPGTRLTVT.

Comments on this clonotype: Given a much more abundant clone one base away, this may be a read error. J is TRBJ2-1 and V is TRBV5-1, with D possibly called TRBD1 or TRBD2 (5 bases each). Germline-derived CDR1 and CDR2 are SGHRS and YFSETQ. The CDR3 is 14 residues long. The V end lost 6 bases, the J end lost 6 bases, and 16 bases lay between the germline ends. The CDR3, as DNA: TGCGCCAGCACCCACCCGGGACCCAGCAATGAGCAGTTCTTC. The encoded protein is CASTHPGPSNEQFF.

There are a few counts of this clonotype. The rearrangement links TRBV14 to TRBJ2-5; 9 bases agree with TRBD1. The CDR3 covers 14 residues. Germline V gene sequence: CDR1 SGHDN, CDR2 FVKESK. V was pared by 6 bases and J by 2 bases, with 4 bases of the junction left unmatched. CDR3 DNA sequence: TGTGCCAGCAGGCTGACAGGGGGTCAAGAGACCCAGTACTTC. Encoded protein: CASRLTGGQETQYF.

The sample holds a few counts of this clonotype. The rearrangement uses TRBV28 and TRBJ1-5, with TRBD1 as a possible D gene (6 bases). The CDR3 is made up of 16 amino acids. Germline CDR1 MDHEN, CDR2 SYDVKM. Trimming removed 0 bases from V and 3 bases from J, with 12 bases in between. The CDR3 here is CASSLWRGVPNQPQHF. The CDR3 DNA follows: TGTGCCAGCAGTTTATGGAGGGGGGTCCCCAATCAGCCCCAGCATTTT. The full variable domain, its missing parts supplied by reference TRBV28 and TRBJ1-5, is DVKVTQSSRYLVKRTGEKVFLECVQDMDHENMFWYRQDPGLGLRLIYFSYDVKMKEKGDIPEGYSVSREKKERFSLILESASTNQTSMYLCASSLWRGVPNQPQHFGDGTRLSIL.

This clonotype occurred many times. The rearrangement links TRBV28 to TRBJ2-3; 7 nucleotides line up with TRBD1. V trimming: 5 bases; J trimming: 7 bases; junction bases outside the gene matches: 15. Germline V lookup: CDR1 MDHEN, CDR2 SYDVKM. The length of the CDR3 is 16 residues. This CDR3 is CASSPTGLRALNTQYF. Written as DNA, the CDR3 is TGTGCCAGCAGTCCGACAGGGTTAAGGGCCTTAAATACGCAGTATTTT.